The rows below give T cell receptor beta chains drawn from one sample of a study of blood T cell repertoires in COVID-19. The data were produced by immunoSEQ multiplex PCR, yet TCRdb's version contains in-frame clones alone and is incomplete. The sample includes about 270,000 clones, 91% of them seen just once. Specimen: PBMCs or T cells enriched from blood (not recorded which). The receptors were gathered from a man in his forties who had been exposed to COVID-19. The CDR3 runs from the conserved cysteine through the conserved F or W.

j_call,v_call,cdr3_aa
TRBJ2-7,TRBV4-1,CASSHPAGTGLYEQYF
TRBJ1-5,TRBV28,CASSLTGQGGNQPQHF
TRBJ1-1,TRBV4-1,CASSPTGQVTEAFF
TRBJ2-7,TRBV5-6,CASSPGTGHYEQYF
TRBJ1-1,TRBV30,CAWTTGGFSEAFF
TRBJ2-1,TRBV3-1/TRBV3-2,CASSQDSYRLAEYNEQFF
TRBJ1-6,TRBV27,CASSLFPTGANSPLHF
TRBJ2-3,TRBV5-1,CASSYGKGGPISTDTQYF
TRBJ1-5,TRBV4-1,CASSQVSESNQPQHF
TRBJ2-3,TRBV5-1,CASSFGFREHTDTQYF
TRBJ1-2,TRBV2,CASSGVSSYGYTF
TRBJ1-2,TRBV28,CASSFISREAYGYTF
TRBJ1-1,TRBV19,CASPSNTEAFF
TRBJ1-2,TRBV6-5,CASSYSRGRHYGYTF
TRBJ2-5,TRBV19,CASSTSGTSGLETQYF
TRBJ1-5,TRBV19,CASGVKSGAQHF
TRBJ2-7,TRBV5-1,CASSLTTGGASSYEQYF
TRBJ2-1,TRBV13,CASSAATSGRVEQFF
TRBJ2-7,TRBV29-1,CSAGDSPKYEQYF
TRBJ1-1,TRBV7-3,CASSATGTTEAFF
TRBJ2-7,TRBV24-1,CATSDPMGQEDEQYF
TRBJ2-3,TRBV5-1,CASSLFQITDTQYF
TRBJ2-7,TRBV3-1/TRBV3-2,CASSQVVGTTSYEQYF
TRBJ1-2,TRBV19,CASSIPPGQTNYGYTF
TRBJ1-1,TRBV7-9,CASSLARGGYTEAFF
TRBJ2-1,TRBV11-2,CASSSRTSGRQKFF
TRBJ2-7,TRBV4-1,CASSQASDKYEQYF
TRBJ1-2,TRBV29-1,CSGGSGGGYGYTF
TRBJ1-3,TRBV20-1,CSASQSPPAGNTIYF
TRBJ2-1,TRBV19,CASSIQGMYNEQFF
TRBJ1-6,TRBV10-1,CASSEGQKSSYNSPLHF
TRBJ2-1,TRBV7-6,CASSLGGGLYPYNEQFF
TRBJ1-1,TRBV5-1,CASSLQAANTEAFF
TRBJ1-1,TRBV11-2,CASSLTPGQVSTEAFF
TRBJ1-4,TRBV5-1,CASSLGTGGNPTNEKLFF
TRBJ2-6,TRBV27,CASSSGRYSSGANVLTF
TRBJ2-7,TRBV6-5,CASSSTGGIYEQYF
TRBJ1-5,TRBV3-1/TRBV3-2,CASSQDRDQPQHF
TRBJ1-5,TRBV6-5,CASSRTGATDQPQHF
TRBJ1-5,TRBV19,CASSIVSGASNQPQHF
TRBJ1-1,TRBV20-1,CSASIRNTEAFF
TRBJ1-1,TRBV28,CASREDNTEAFF
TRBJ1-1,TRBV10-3,CAISEAEKNTEAFF
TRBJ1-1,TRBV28,CASSRDRVGSTEAFF
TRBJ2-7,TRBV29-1,CSVDSPTSGDEQYF
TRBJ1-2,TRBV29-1,CSVLRDRGSHANSANYGYTF
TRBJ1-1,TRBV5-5,CASSLGTGITEAFF
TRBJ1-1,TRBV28,CASKEEGPMNTEAFF
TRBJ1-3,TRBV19,CASSILPSVVGGNTIYF
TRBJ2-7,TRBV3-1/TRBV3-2,CASSQNSGSLLKQYF
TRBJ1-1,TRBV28,CASSGAKGWGNTEAFF
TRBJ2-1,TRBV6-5,CASRRENPIDEQFF
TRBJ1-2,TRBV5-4,CASSLEGDNRVYTF
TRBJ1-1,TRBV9,CASSGARDRGLNTEAFF
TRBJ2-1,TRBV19,CASSPMTASPEQFF
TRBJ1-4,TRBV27,CASSPPGQGYEKLFF
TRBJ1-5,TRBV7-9,CASSQGGDQPQHF
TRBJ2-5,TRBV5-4,CASSLELDETQYF
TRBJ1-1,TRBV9,CASSLEERNAQFF
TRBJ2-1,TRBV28,CASSLSSSGRAESYNEQFF